The 16 T cell receptor beta chains in this list originate from one sample, sequenced in a study of blood T cell repertoires in COVID-19. The data were produced by immunoSEQ multiplex PCR, yet TCRdb's version contains in-frame clones alone and is incomplete. This sample carries more than 300,000 clones, around nine tenths of them seen once, and the ten largest clones take approximately 5%. The sequencing sample was made of PBMCs or T cells enriched from blood (not recorded which). All receptors come from a woman between 25 and 40 years old who had recovered from COVID-19.

V gene TRBV6-5 combines with J gene TRBJ1-1, with a possible D match to TRBD1 (5 bases). Trimming took off 7 bases at V and 0 bases at J, with 9 bases between the two ends. The germline V gene has CDR1 MNHEY and CDR2 SVGAGI. CDR3 length equals 13 residues. As DNA, the CDR3 is TGTGCCAGCACGGGACTAATGAACACTGAAGCTTTCTTT. Its protein is CASTGLMNTEAFF.

The chain uses TRBV5-1 and TRBJ1-2, with TRBD1 identical over 8 bases. The junction had 8 bases not matched to a gene; V was cut back by 1 base and J by 6 bases. Germline loops: CDR1 SGHRS, CDR2 YFSETQ. The length of the CDR3 is 15 residues. The DNA of the CDR3 is TGCGCCAGCAGCTTGATAGGACAGGGTAGTGATGGCTACACCTTC. Protein product: CASSLIGQGSDGYTF.

This clone was seen a single time. The V and J genes are TRBV5-1 and TRBJ1-1; 9 nucleotides align to TRBD1. V lost 2 bases to trimming and J lost 11 bases; unmatched junction nucleotides: 7. CDR3 size: 13 residues. Germline CDR1 SGHRS, CDR2 YFSETQ. For the CDR3, the DNA is TGCGCCAGCAGCTTCGTACAGGGGGCAGGGGCTTTCTTT. Translated: CASSFVQGAGAFF.

V and J are TRBV2 and TRBJ2-2; 7 positions agree with TRBD2. The CDR3 sequence is 14 residues long. Germline V gene data show CDR1 as SNHLY and CDR2 as FYNNEI. With V trimmed by 4 bases and J by 5 bases, 4 bases remained unmatched. The CDR3 sequence: CASSVGGRTGELFF. CDR3 DNA: TGTGCCAGCAGTGTGGGGGGGAGGACCGGGGAGCTGTTTTTT.

This clone has a single count. V usage is TRBV7-9 and J usage is TRBJ1-1, with TRBD1 matching 8 bases. Trimming took 1 base from V and 5 from J; bases not matched to a gene: 6. The CDR3 is made up of 15 amino acids. Germline V gives CDR1 SEHNR, CDR2 FQNEAQ (reference sequence). The CDR3 here is CASSLGQGAKTEAFF. The CDR3 nucleotides are TGTGCCAGCAGCTTAGGGCAGGGGGCGAAAACTGAAGCTTTCTTT.

This clone was seen at least ten times. This sequence joins TRBV19 and TRBJ1-5, with D maybe TRBD1 (6 bases). CDR3 length equals 14 residues. V was pared by 6 bases and J by 12 bases, with 21 bases between. The germline V gene has CDR1 LNHDA and CDR2 SQIVND (reference sequence). In DNA form, the CDR3 reads TGTGCCAGTAGCAGCCTCCGGGACAAAAAGGTCCAGCATTTT. This gives the protein CASSSLRDKKVQHF.

This chain links TRBV18 with TRBJ1-6, with TRBD1 as a possible D gene (5 bases). The V gene lost 0 bases and the J gene lost 9 bases, with 12 bases spanning the gap. The CDR3 runs to 15 residues. The germline V gene encodes CDR1 KGHSH and CDR2 LQKENI. CDR3 protein: CASSPPGLPSSPLHF. CDR3 nucleotides: TGTGCCAGCTCACCACCGGGACTTCCCTCTTCACCCCTCCACTTT.

The chain couples TRBV6-5 to TRBJ1-1, with 7 positions matching TRBD1. The trim removed 5 bases at V and 2 bases at J, leaving 5 bases unmatched. The length of the CDR3 is 14 residues. Germline V gives CDR1 MNHEY, CDR2 SVGAGI. CDR3: CASSPNRGNTEAFF. In DNA, the CDR3 is TGTGCCAGCAGTCCAAACAGGGGAAACACTGAAGCTTTCTTT.

The rearrangement links TRBV6-2 or TRBV6-3 to TRBJ2-1; D is perhaps TRBD2 (5 bases). Germline V gene lookup returns CDR1 MNHEY and CDR2 SVGEGT. Trimming cost V 4 bases and J 2 bases, with 9 bases left between them. The CDR3 loop spans 14 amino acids. CDR3 sequence reads: CASSSLGTYNEQFF. The CDR3, as DNA: TGTGCCAGCAGTTCACTAGGTACCTACAATGAGCAGTTCTTC.

The V gene is TRBV10-2, the J gene TRBJ1-5; 10 bases agree with TRBD1. Germline CDR1 WSHSY, CDR2 SAAADI. There are 16 residues in the CDR3. The trim removed 6 bases at V and 2 bases at J, leaving 7 bases unmatched. The DNA for the CDR3 is TGCGCCAGCAGACCCGACAGGGGGCTAGGCAATCAGCCCCAGCATTTT. Translation gives CASRPDRGLGNQPQHF.

The chain carries TRBV9 and TRBJ1-1; D is possibly TRBD1 (5 bases). This CDR3 has 14 residues. Trimming removed 3 bases from V and 6 bases from J, with 15 bases in between. The germline gives CDR1 SGDLS, CDR2 YYNGEE. CDR3 in DNA: TGTGCCAGCAGCGGAAGGGGCGGAACATCTGAAGCTTTCTTT. Translation: CASSGRGGTSEAFF.

The rearrangement links TRBV29-1 to TRBJ2-3; TRBD1 agrees at 8 bases. Looked up from germline, CDR1 is SQVTM and CDR2 is ANQGSEA. With 5 bases clipped from V and 0 bases from J, the junction kept 4 bases outside the gene matches. The CDR3 totals 14 residues. This chain's CDR3 is CSVKRTGSTDTQYF. The CDR3, as DNA: TGCAGCGTTAAACGGACAGGGAGCACAGATACGCAGTATTTT.

The J gene is TRBJ1-2, the V gene TRBV30; D may be TRBD1 (5 bases). The V gene lost 5 bases and the J gene lost 7 bases, with 8 bases spanning the gap. Germline CDR1 and CDR2: GTSNPN and SVGIG (reference sequence). CDR3 length: 10 residues. DNA for the CDR3: TGTGCCTGGGGGGCAGTTGGCTACACCTTC. Translated: CAWGAVGYTF.

The chain uses TRBV30 and TRBJ2-3; 8 nucleotides agree with TRBD1. CDR1 and CDR2 from the germline V gene are GTSNPN and SVGIG (reference sequence). The CDR3 contains 15 residues. The junction had 12 bases not matched to a gene; V was cut back by 0 bases and J by 10 bases. CDR3 loop: CAWSVRDRGFRSQYF. The DNA of the CDR3 is TGTGCCTGGAGTGTACGCGACAGGGGATTCCGATCGCAGTATTTT.

The chain couples TRBV7-8 to TRBJ2-3; 10 bases are a match to TRBD1. The CDR3 length is 15 residues. Germline V gene data show CDR1 as SGHVS and CDR2 as FQNEAQ. V dropped 1 base and J dropped 6; count of bases not matched to a gene: 4. The CDR3 loop is CASSLVGQGIDTQYF. The CDR3 coding sequence is TGTGCCAGCAGCTTAGTGGGACAGGGGATCGATACGCAGTATTTT.

This clone was found once. This rearrangement joins TRBV14 to TRBJ2-7; 8 nucleotides match TRBD2. This CDR3 is built from 15 residues. Germline CDR1 and CDR2: SGHDN and FVKESK. Losses at the gene ends were 3 bases for V and 2 bases for J; bases not matched to a gene: 6. CDR3 bases: TGTGCCAGCAGCCATCCGGGACTAGGTGCCTACGAGCAGTACTTC. It specifies CASSHPGLGAYEQYF.